This is a list of T cell receptor beta chains from one sample in a study of cytomegalovirus exposure and HLA in healthy donors. Assay: immunoSEQ multiplex PCR; the TCRdb copy retains only in-frame clones and omits some. The sample holds tens of thousands of clones, 70% to 80% seen once. The sample comprised PBMCs. The receptors derive from a female donor in good health and CMV-seronegative. Both conserved end residues are part of each CDR3. A D gene is named only where the DNA matches it firmly. Not every row has a clone size; where given, it reads once, few, many or a size class.

v_call	j_call	d_call	clone_size	cdr3_aa	cdr3_nt
TRBV6-5	TRBJ1-2	.	.	CASSYRGEHGYTF	TGTGCCAGCAGTTACCGGGGGGAGCATGGCTACACCTTC
TRBV9	TRBJ2-7	TRBD1	.	CASSLWDRASVYEQYF	TGTGCCAGCAGTCTATGGGACAGGGCGAGCGTCTACGAGCAGTACTTC
TRBV5-1	TRBJ2-5	.	once	CASSPAALQETQYF	TGCGCCAGCAGCCCGGCGGCCCTCCAAGAGACCCAGTACTTC
TRBV6-1	TRBJ2-5	TRBD1	.	CASSATGTGGAETQYF	TGTGCCAGCAGTGCTACCGGGACAGGGGGCGCGGAGACCCAGTACTTC
TRBV6-1	TRBJ1-1	.	.	CASSEAEVGFTEAFF	TGTGCCAGCAGTGAAGCGGAGGTAGGGTTCACTGAAGCTTTCTTT
TRBV19	TRBJ1-6	.	.	CASSIVTGDSPLHF	TGTGCCAGTAGTATAGTCACAGGAGACTCACCCCTCCACTTT
TRBV7-9	TRBJ2-2	.	.	CSSSLGLLAGTGELFF	TGTTCCAGCAGCTTAGGGCTCCTAGCTGGGACCGGGGAGCTGTTTTTT
TRBV7-3	TRBJ2-1	.	.	CASSLGGGGNNEQFF	TGTGCCAGCAGCTTAGGAGGGGGGGGGAACAATGAGCAGTTCTTC
TRBV6-1	TRBJ1-2	TRBD1	.	CASTRTGSAGYTF	TGTGCCAGCACCAGGACAGGGTCTGCTGGCTACACCTTC
TRBV2	TRBJ1-2	.	.	CASSDPTIRGGGYTF	TGTGCCAGCAGTGACCCTACAATCAGGGGTGGAGGCTACACCTTC
TRBV7-2	TRBJ2-7	.	once	CASSFYDGEFNEQYF	TGTGCCAGCAGCTTCTACGACGGGGAATTCAACGAGCAGTACTTC
TRBV4-2	TRBJ1-3	.	.	CASSQYWEDPSGNTIYF	TGTGCCAGCAGCCAATACTGGGAGGATCCCTCTGGAAACACCATATATTTT
TRBV4-3	TRBJ2-7	.	.	CASSQDTLSGAYEQYF	TGCGCCAGCAGCCAAGATACTCTTTCAGGGGCCTACGAGCAGTACTTC
TRBV7-9	TRBJ2-7	.	.	CASSLAEFSEQYF	TGTGCCAGCAGCTTAGCGGAGTTTAGCGAGCAGTACTTC
TRBV18	TRBJ1-2	.	.	CASSPDIPVYGYTF	TGTGCCAGCTCACCGGACATCCCGGTCTATGGCTACACCTTC
TRBV5-5	TRBJ1-2	.	.	CASSLGVEGFLRSYGYTF	TGTGCCAGCAGCTTGGGAGTAGAGGGTTTCCTCCGGTCTTATGGCTACACCTTC
TRBV5-1	TRBJ1-2	.	.	CASSVGVNYGYTF	TGCGCCAGCAGCGTGGGAGTGAACTATGGCTACACCTTC
TRBV7-3	TRBJ2-5	TRBD1	few	CASSPGQGYQETQYF	TGTGCCAGCAGTCCGGGACAGGGGTACCAAGAGACCCAGTACTTC
TRBV27	TRBJ2-5	.	.	CASRSGARETQYF	TGTGCCAGCAGATCAGGGGCCAGAGAGACCCAGTACTTC
TRBV19	TRBJ1-2	TRBD1	.	CASSTTGGGINYGYTF	TGTGCCAGTAGTACCACAGGGGGGGGGATTAACTATGGCTACACCTTC
TRBV5-1	TRBJ1-1	.	.	CASSLVRGTEAFF	TGCGCCAGCAGCTTGGTACGGGGTACTGAAGCTTTCTTT
TRBV6-1	TRBJ1-2	.	.	CASRVTGSAGYTF	TGTGCCAGCAGGGTAACAGGGTCTGCTGGCTACACCTTC
TRBV5-4	TRBJ2-3	.	.	CASSAAIGASFTDTQYF	TGTGCCAGCAGCGCAGCGATAGGGGCTTCGTTCACAGATACGCAGTATTTT
TRBV7-9	TRBJ1-5	TRBD1	few	CASSLTGDQPQHF	TGTGCCAGCAGCCTGACAGGGGACCAGCCCCAGCATTTT
TRBV2	TRBJ1-1	.	few	CASSGVPRAFF	TGTGCCAGCAGTGGGGTCCCGCGGGCTTTCTTT
TRBV2	TRBJ1-5	TRBD1	.	CASHGTENQPQHF	TGTGCCAGCCATGGGACAGAGAATCAGCCCCAGCATTTT
TRBV7-9	TRBJ2-1	TRBD1	.	CASSFRDSNNEQFF	TGTGCCAGCAGCTTCCGGGACAGCAACAATGAGCAGTTCTTC
TRBV4-3	TRBJ1-2	.	.	CASSQEPGGQGWGYTF	TGCGCCAGCAGCCAAGAGCCGGGGGGACAAGGCTGGGGCTACACCTTC
TRBV7-8	TRBJ2-5	TRBD2	.	CASSFEGGGTQYF	TGTGCCAGCAGCTTCGAAGGCGGGGGGACCCAGTACTTC
TRBV6-5	TRBJ1-4	TRBD1	once	CASGWDRKVQKLFF	TGTGCCAGCGGATGGGACAGAAAAGTACAAAAACTGTTTTTT
TRBV7-9	TRBJ1-1	.	.	CASSLWTTRSPEAFF	TGTGCCAGCAGCCTCTGGACAACAAGGAGCCCTGAAGCTTTCTTT
TRBV2	TRBJ1-2	.	once	CASRPGSHFGYGYTF	TGTGCCAGCAGACCCGGGAGTCACTTCGGATATGGCTACACCTTC
TRBV18	TRBJ1-3	.	.	CASSPAGQSWGNTIYF	TGTGCCAGCTCACCCGCGGGGCAGTCGTGGGGAAACACCATATATTTT
TRBV27	TRBJ1-2	.	.	CASQRGGAGYGYTF	TGTGCCAGTCAAAGGGGGGGGGCAGGCTATGGCTACACCTTC
TRBV6-6	TRBJ1-1	.	.	CASSVTGMNTEAFF	TGTGCCAGCAGTGTGACGGGGATGAACACTGAAGCTTTCTTT
TRBV7-3	TRBJ2-1	.	.	CASSPRQGTSYNEQFF	TGTGCCAGCAGCCCAAGGCAGGGGACCTCCTACAATGAGCAGTTCTTC
TRBV11-2	TRBJ1-1	.	few	CASSLRRREAFF	TGTGCCAGCAGCTTACGACGGAGGGAAGCTTTCTTT
TRBV6-5	TRBJ1-5	.	.	CASILSQANQPQHF	TGTGCCAGCATTTTAAGTCAGGCCAATCAGCCCCAGCATTTT
TRBV4-1	TRBJ1-2	.	.	CASSQGFKVNGYTF	TGCGCCAGCAGCCAGGGCTTTAAAGTGAATGGCTACACCTTC
TRBV27	TRBJ1-6	.	.	CASRYQGGSYNSPLHF	TGTGCCAGCCGTTACCAAGGAGGTTCCTATAATTCACCCCTCCACTTT
TRBV27	TRBJ1-1	.	.	CASTKIGGRGTEAFF	TGTGCCAGCACCAAGATAGGTGGTAGAGGGACTGAAGCTTTCTTT
TRBV2	TRBJ2-1	.	.	CASLREAHKNEQFF	TGTGCCAGCCTACGAGAGGCCCATAAGAATGAGCAGTTCTTC
TRBV2	TRBJ2-2	.	.	CASSEQGLGTGELFF	TGTGCCAGCAGTGAACAGGGGTTGGGGACCGGGGAGCTGTTTTTT
TRBV19	TRBJ1-4	.	few	CASSIQAEGEKLFF	TGTGCCAGTAGTATCCAGGCAGAAGGTGAAAAACTGTTTTTT
TRBV21-1	TRBJ1-5	.	.	CASSKEHWTGRNQPQHF	TGTGCCAGCAGCAAAGAACACTGGACAGGTCGCAATCAGCCCCAGCATTTT
TRBV2	TRBJ1-3	TRBD1	.	CASSTQGQGGNTIYF	TGTGCCAGCAGCACCCAGGGACAGGGAGGAAACACCATATATTTT
TRBV11-2	TRBJ2-5	.	.	CASSLDGVGREKETQYF	TGTGCCAGCAGCTTAGATGGGGTGGGCAGGGAAAAAGAGACCCAGTACTTC
TRBV27	TRBJ2-1	TRBD2	.	CASSGLAGVRGNEQFF	TGTGCCAGCAGTGGACTAGCGGGGGTCCGGGGAAATGAGCAGTTCTTC
TRBV27	TRBJ1-1	.	few	CASISYTEAFF	TGTGCCAGCATCTCCTACACTGAAGCTTTCTTT
TRBV5-8	TRBJ1-2	TRBD1	.	CASSLASPGTEYGYTF	TGTGCCAGCAGCTTGGCTTCACCCGGGACAGAGTATGGCTACACCTTC
TRBV7-2	TRBJ1-4	.	.	CASSAAGATNEKLFF	TGTGCCAGCAGCGCCGCGGGGGCAACTAATGAAAAACTGTTTTTT
TRBV27	TRBJ1-2	.	once	CASRRDLGYGYTF	TGTGCCAGCAGAAGGGACTTGGGCTATGGCTACACCTTC
TRBV27	TRBJ2-3	.	.	CASSPGYGTDTQYF	TGTGCCAGCAGTCCGGGGTATGGCACAGATACGCAGTATTTT
TRBV7-9	TRBJ2-7	TRBD1	.	CASSPGQGADEQYF	TGTGCCAGCAGCCCAGGACAGGGGGCTGACGAGCAGTACTTC
TRBV30	TRBJ1-4	.	.	CACAGGANEKLFF	TGTGCCTGTGCGGGTGGGGCTAATGAAAAACTGTTTTTT
TRBV6-6	TRBJ2-1	.	.	CASSPNRGNEQFF	TGTGCCAGCAGTCCCAATAGGGGGAATGAGCAGTTCTTC
TRBV19	TRBJ2-3	.	few	CASGDTTDTQYF	TGTGCATCCGGGGACACCACAGATACGCAGTATTTT